These 8 T cell receptor beta chains were sequenced from one sample in a study of shared clonotypes between healthy human individuals. Assay: immunoSEQ multiplex PCR; the TCRdb copy retains only in-frame clones and omits some. The data contain under 1,100,000 clones, more than 60% of them singletons. The specimen was memory CD4+ T cells sorted from blood. As for subset: CD45RA-negative fraction. These receptor sequences come from a young man in good health.

The chain carries TRBV5-1 and TRBJ1-2, with 7 bases that match TRBD1. CDR1 and CDR2 (germline): SGHRS, YFSETQ. This CDR3 has 14 residues. V lost 4 bases and J lost 5; bases outside the gene matches: 8. The CDR3 protein is CASSPGTDLYGYTF. Here the CDR3 DNA reads TGCGCCAGCAGCCCGGGGACAGACCTTTATGGCTACACCTTC.

The rearrangement joins TRBV5-4 to TRBJ1-6; D uncertain. The germline CDR1 and CDR2 sequences are SGHNT and YYREEE (reference sequence). This CDR3 contains 14 residues. Trimming removed 0 bases from V and 9 bases from J, with 10 bases in between. The CDR3 DNA reads TGTGCCAGCAGCTTGGCTGGGTATGGTTCACCCCTCCACTTT. This codes for CASSLAGYGSPLHF. The entire variable domain, with the rest obtained from reference TRBV5-4 and TRBJ1-6, is as follows: ETGVTQSPTHLIKTRGQQVTLRCSSQSGHNTVSWYQQALGQGPQFIFQYYREEENGRGNFPPRFSGLQFPNYSSELNVNALELDDSALYLCASSLAGYGSPLHFGNGTRLTVT.

The chain combines TRBV28 with TRBJ2-7; D call uncertain. The CDR3 is 12 residues long. V dropped 3 bases and J dropped 4 bases, with 7 bases sitting between them. From germline, CDR1 is MDHEN and CDR2 SYDVKM. CDR3 sequence: CASSFESYEQYF. The CDR3 nucleotides are TGTGCCAGCAGTTTTGAGTCGTACGAGCAGTACTTC.

The chain is built from TRBV10-3 and TRBJ2-6; D remains unclear. Trimming stripped 4 bases from V and 1 base from J, with 11 bases between. Germline V gene sequence: CDR1 ENHRY, CDR2 SYGVKD. The CDR3 runs 16 residues. The CDR3 sequence: CAISGRAESGANVLTF. DNA of the CDR3: TGTGCCATCAGTGGTCGGGCAGAGTCTGGGGCCAACGTCCTGACTTTC.

This clone came up many times. Other DNA sequences within the sample encode an identical CDR3. This chain links TRBV5-1 with TRBJ1-1; TRBD1 is a possible D gene (6 bases). The germline V gene has CDR1 SGHRS and CDR2 YFSETQ. The CDR3 is 14 residues long. The V end was cut by 4 bases, the J end by 1 base, with 11 bases between. The CDR3 DNA reads TGCGCCAGCAGCCCAACGACAGGGAACACTGAAGCTTTCTTT. Residues: CASSPTTGNTEAFF.

The rearrangement uses TRBV7-2 and TRBJ2-7; 10 bases are shared with TRBD2. The trim removed 1 base at V and 0 bases at J, leaving 3 bases unmatched. This CDR3 has 16 residues. CDR1 is SGHTA, CDR2 FQGNSA, per germline. The CDR3 region is CASSLGGTSVSYEQYF. CDR3 nucleotide sequence: TGTGCCAGCAGCTTAGGGGGGACTAGCGTCTCCTACGAGCAGTACTTC. The variable domain in full, completed from reference TRBV7-2 and TRBJ2-7, reads GAGVSQSPSNKVTEKGKDVELRCDPISGHTALYWYRQSLGQGLEFLIYFQGNSAPDKSGLPSDRFSAERTGGSVSTLTIQRTQQEDSAVYLCASSLGGTSVSYEQYFGPGTRLTVT.

The chain carries TRBV7-2 and TRBJ2-7; 9 nucleotides match TRBD2. The CDR3 is 18 amino acids. Looked up from germline, CDR1 is SGHTA and CDR2 is FQGNSA. With 3 bases clipped from V and 7 bases from J, the junction kept 19 bases outside the gene matches. The CDR3 here is CASSLRPLGAGGLREQYF. DNA of the CDR3: TGTGCCAGCAGCTTGCGCCCCCTTGGAGCGGGGGGCCTGAGAGAGCAGTACTTC. The variable domain in full, completed from reference TRBV7-2 and TRBJ2-7, reads GAGVSQSPSNKVTEKGKDVELRCDPISGHTALYWYRQSLGQGLEFLIYFQGNSAPDKSGLPSDRFSAERTGGSVSTLTIQRTQQEDSAVYLCASSLRPLGAGGLREQYFGPGTRLTVT.

The chain carries TRBV7-9 and TRBJ1-2; D remains ambiguous. This CDR3 is built from 14 residues. V lost 5 bases and J lost 0, with 10 bases in between. Looked up from germline, CDR1 is SEHNR and CDR2 is FQNEAQ (reference sequence). The CDR3 protein is CASSAPSANYGYTF. The CDR3 bases are TGTGCCAGCAGCGCCCCCTCCGCTAACTATGGCTACACCTTC.